This TCR beta chain was observed in a study of cytomegalovirus exposure and HLA in healthy donors. Whole-study context: Samples from HLA-typed donors yielded about 85 million unique TCRs in an early data release. Most donors, 81% of 350 to 450 genotyped, fell in the Caucasian-associated ancestry cluster.

With 60 Vbeta and 13 Jbeta primers, the PCR was carried out. Using immunoSEQ multiplex PCR, the repertoire was profiled, and TCRdb retains in-frame clones only, with some absent. The sample includes about 150,000 clones, roughly three quarters of them seen just once. Worth noting for this clone: Its antigen remains unknown.

Study outcomes and limitations: A later analysis linked a missense DCLRE1C variant to TCR beta V- and J-gene trimming.

With V trimmed by 5 bases and J by 7 bases, 8 bases remained unmatched. The CDR3 totals 14 residues. Input material: PBMCs. The chain recombines TRBV5-3 with TRBJ2-1; 8 positions match TRBD2. TRBV5-3 belongs to the ORF category, with a function that is uncertain. The sequence derives from a man under 40 in good health and CMV-seronegative. Here the CDR3 DNA reads TGTGCCAGAAGGCAGACTAGCGTCGGGAATGAGCAGTTCTTC. This encodes CARRQTSVGNEQFF.